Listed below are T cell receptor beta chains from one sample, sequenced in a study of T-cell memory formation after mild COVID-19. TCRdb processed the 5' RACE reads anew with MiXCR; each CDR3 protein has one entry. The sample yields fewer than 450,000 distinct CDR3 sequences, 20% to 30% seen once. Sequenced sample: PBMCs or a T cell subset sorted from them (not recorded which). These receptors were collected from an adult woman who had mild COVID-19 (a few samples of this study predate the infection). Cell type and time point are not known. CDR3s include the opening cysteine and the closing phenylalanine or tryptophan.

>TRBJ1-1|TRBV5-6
CASSLLSGRSNTEAFF
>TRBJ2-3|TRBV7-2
CASSFSKRSTDTQYF
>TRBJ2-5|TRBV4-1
CASSQEAQGFQETQYF
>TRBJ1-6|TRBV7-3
CASSLGHYNSPLHF
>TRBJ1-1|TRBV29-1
CSAGVEAFF
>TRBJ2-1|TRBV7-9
CASSLGQGAHNEQFF
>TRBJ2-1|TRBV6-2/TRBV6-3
CASKLGGMNEQFF
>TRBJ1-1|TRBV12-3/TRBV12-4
CASSLVRSRTEAFF
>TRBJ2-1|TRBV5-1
CASSFIGGNPYNEQFF
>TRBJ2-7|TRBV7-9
CASSARLAGGHFPYEQYF
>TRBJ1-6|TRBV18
CASSEGQGYSPLHF
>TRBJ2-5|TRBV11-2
CASSPSQGRKETQYF
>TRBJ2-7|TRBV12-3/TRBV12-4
CASSLGLAGGREQYF
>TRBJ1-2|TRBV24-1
CATSDRDSANYGYTF
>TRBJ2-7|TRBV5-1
CASSLDDSYEQYF
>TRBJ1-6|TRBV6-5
CASRRTGTGKDNSPLHF
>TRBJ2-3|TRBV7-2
CASSLHPGLAGPGGDTQYF
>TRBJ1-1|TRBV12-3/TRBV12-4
CASSFAIMNTEAFF
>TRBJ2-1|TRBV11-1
CASSPTGLAGDEQFF
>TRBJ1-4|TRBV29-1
CSVDGVGNEKLFF
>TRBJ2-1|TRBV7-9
CASSLVEVGRGSNEQFF
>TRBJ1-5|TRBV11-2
CASSLTRGSNQPQHF
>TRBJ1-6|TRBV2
CASSYFGQASPLHF
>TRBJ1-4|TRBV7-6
CASSQHDSTREKLFF
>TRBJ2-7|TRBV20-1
CSARAPSGVYEQYF
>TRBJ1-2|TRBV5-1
CASSLETDRGRGYGYTF
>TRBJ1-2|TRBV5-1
CASSLGQNYGYTF
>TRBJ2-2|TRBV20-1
CSASLQTMNTGELFF
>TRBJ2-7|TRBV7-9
CASSGGLAPSYEQYF
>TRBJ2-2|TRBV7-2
CASSLNTKSGELFF
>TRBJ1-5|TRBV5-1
CASSLGWSGDQPQHF
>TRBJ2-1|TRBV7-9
CASSPRAYYSYNEQFF
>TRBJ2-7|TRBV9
CASSTGAGNVYEQYF
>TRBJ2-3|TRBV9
CASSVASGSSTDTQYF
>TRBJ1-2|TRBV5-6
CASFFRVGLHGYTF
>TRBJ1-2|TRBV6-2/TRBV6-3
CASDTTGGSVYGYTF
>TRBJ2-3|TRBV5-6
CASSPGSLTDTQYF
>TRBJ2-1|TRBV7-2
CASSPAGPPYEQFF
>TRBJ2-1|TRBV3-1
CASSPTPGTWAYNEQFF
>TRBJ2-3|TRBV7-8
CASSRLAGHSTDTQYF
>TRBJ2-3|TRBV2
CASSPPGLTNPDTQYF
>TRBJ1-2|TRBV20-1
CSTRRTALNYGYTF
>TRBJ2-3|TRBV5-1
CASSLYYPSSDTQYF
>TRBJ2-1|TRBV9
CASSVNSGRRDEQFF
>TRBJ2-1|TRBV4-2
CASSPPDGLGNEQFF
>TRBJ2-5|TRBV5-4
CASSSGTSGKVGTQYF
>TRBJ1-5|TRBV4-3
CASSPPYRSELYSNQPQHF
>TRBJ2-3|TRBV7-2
CASSSPGGPRRSISTDTQYF
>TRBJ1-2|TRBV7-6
CASSDTGNYGYTF
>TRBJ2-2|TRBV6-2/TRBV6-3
CASSPIRGVVGELFF
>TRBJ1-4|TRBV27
CASSLTLYNEKLFF
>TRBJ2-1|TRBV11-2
CASSKTESSYNEQFF
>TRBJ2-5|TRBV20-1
CSATRAGGGGETQYF